Following are 7 T cell receptor beta chains from one sample sequenced in a study of post-analysis software for immune sequencing data (dated by TCRdb to about 2015). Libraries came from PCR. The sequencing machine was an Illumina HiSeq 2500. Unique molecular identifiers were incorporated into TCR beta cDNA libraries to reduce PCR and sequencing biases. The public reads were quality trimmed at Q25 with fastp and then assembled into clones with MiXCR by TCRdb, keeping productive beta chains. Identical CDR3 protein sequences are pooled into one entry, listed with their most common genes and DNA. The sample table records 750,000 to 950,000 distinct CDR3 sequences; under 70% of these occur just once. The ten top clones hold over 4% of the sample. Summary of the overall study and its limitations: Several TRBV segments, including TRBV5-6, TRBV5-1 and TRBV20-1, were significantly more frequent in patients than controls.

No antigen is known for these receptors. Source material: blood. These TCRs come from a girl between 10 and 17 years old with multiple sclerosis.

The CDR3 bases are TGTGCCAGCAGAGACAGGGCCCAGGGGACCCAGTACTTC. Its translation is CASRDRAQGTQYF. The chain combines TRBV3-1 with TRBJ2-5; TRBD1 agrees at 7 bases. CDR1 and CDR2 (germline): LGHDT, YNNKEL (reference sequence). This CDR3 contains 13 residues. Germline trimming cut 6 bases from V and 7 bases from J; bases unmatched to any gene: 8.

The V gene is TRBV4-1, the J gene TRBJ2-1, with no clear D. The CDR3 has 15 amino acids. CDR1 MGHRA and CDR2 YSYEKL come from the germline V gene. V was cut by 5 bases and J by 13 bases, with 24 bases left in between. The CDR3, as DNA: TGCGCCAGCAGCGTGGCGTCCCCCTTGGTGGAGACCCAGTTCTTC. Translating it yields CASSVASPLVETQFF.

A remark on this clonotype: An end of the junction differs from the germline gene, which may be a read error. This rearrangement joins TRBV7-9 to TRBJ2-7; 14 bases align to TRBD2. Looked up from germline, CDR1 is SEHNR and CDR2 is FQNEAQ (reference sequence). This CDR3 spans 17 amino acids. The CDR3 protein is CASSLGGLAGAYYEQYF. The CDR3 DNA is TGTGCCAGCAGCTTAGGGGGACTAGCGGGAGCTTACTACGAGCAGTATTTC.

The V and J genes are TRBV20-1 and TRBJ2-7, with D perhaps TRBD1 (6 bases). Germline values: CDR1 DFQATT, CDR2 SNEGSKA (reference sequence). The CDR3 extends over 13 amino acids. Between the trimmed V and J ends, which lost 4 bases and 2 bases, there was a span of 12 bases. CDR3 amino acids: CSAIRDTPYEQYF. DNA of the CDR3: TGCAGTGCTATCCGGGACACCCCCTACGAGCAGTACTTC.

This clonotype was seen ten or more times. This rearrangement joins TRBV29-1 to TRBJ2-1; possible D gene TRBD2, 5 bases. Germline V lookup: CDR1 SQVTM, CDR2 ANQGSEA. The CDR3 is 12 amino acids. The CDR3 loop is CSGSGRWNEQFF. The CDR3, as DNA: TGCAGTGGGAGTGGGCGTTGGAATGAGCAGTTCTTC.

The chain uses TRBV20-1 and TRBJ2-3; TRBD2 agrees at 7 bases. This CDR3 is built from 13 residues. V lost 4 bases and J lost 6; bases outside the gene matches: 7. Germline-derived CDR1 and CDR2 are DFQATT and SNEGSKA (reference sequence). The CDR3 bases are TGCAGTGCTATCCAGGGAGGGGAGGATACGCAGTATTTT. The encoded protein is CSAIQGGEDTQYF.

J is TRBJ2-5 and V is TRBV5-1; D is undetermined. Germline CDR1 and CDR2: SGHRS and YFSETQ. Trimming took off 3 bases at V and 11 bases at J, with 20 bases between the two ends. CDR3 length: 14 residues. In nucleotides, the CDR3 is TGCGCCAGCAGCTCCACCGGGTACTACAATGAGCAGTACTTC. It specifies CASSSTGYYNEQYF.